This T cell receptor (beta chain) is from a study of T cells in Graves' hyperthyroidism and ophthalmopathy. Study-level information: Peripheral blood was drawn at first diagnosis, prior to all treatment.

This clonotype was found many times. V shed 7 bases and J shed 0 bases, with 9 bases lying between them. The germline V gene has CDR1 LGHNT and CDR2 FRNRAP. The length of the CDR3 is 13 residues. Recently diagnosed hyperthyroidism of less than 2 months' duration affected patients aged 18 to 65. Exclusion followed for patients with uncontrolled infection, other autoimmune disease, pregnancy or lactation. Based on clinical symptoms, serum thyroxine and TRAb, thyroid ultrasound and orbital computed tomography, diagnoses were reached. The TCR beta CDR3 regions underwent amplification using RNA transcripts as the source. The HTBI primer set drove a first-round RT-PCR of the TCR CDR3. TCRdb passed the multiplex PCR reads through MiXCR, listing each CDR3 protein once. The sample consists of around 300,000 distinct CDR3 sequences, around 13% of them appearing once.

The genes are TRBV12-5 and TRBJ1-1; D ambiguous. This receptor was obtained from a woman between 25 and 40 years old with Graves' hyperthyroidism. The specimen was blood. CDR3 amino acids: CASALGLNTEAFF. CDR3 nucleotides: TGTGCTAGTGCCCTCGGATTGAACACTGAAGCTTTCTTT.